The T cell receptor beta chain described here comes from a study of vaccination and CD4 T cells after COVID-19 (dated by TCRdb to between 2021 and 2024). Background on the whole study: Convalescent patients had a positive SARS-CoV-2 result on nasal swab PCR, and of these patients, nine had mild disease and one had severe disease. Control cultures received a CEFX viral epitope pool as the positive control, an HIV-1 Nef peptide pool as the negative control, or no peptide. Overlapping spike peptide pools from SARS-CoV-2 and from the common cold coronaviruses HCoV-NL63, HCoV-OC43 and HCoV-229E were used as culture stimuli. In approximately eleven COVID-19 convalescent patients and a handful of infection-naive healthy vaccine recipients, the spike-specific CD4+ TCR repertoire before mRNA vaccination was compared with the repertoire after mRNA vaccination. Post-COVID blood samples were collected from convalescent patients a median of around 96 days after diagnosis, with a range of roughly 30 to 170 days. Each participant got two doses of either the Pfizer-BioNTech BNT162b2 vaccine (n=8) or the Moderna mRNA-1273 vaccine (n=2). The convalescent cohort included six males and four females, with two Hispanic individuals, seven Caucasians, two Asians and one multiracial person. Post-vaccine blood samples were obtained a median of approximately 74 days after the second vaccine dose, with a range of about 14 to 250 days. The research as a whole found: Although the median number of SARS-CoV-2-reactive clonotypes went up from roughly 22 after infection to 38 after vaccination, the increase was not significant. Of the vaccine-specific clones found in convalescent patients, nearly all (304 of 307) were mono-reactive for SARS-CoV-2 spike instead of being cross-reactive with common cold coronaviruses. The study included relatively few convalescent patients and did not analyze early timepoints after natural infection. In convalescent patients, a median roughly 85% of post-vaccine SARS-CoV-2-reactive clones were detected only after vaccination, suggesting vaccine-specific priming.

The library came from PCR. DNA from cultured CD4+ T cells underwent TCR sequencing with the Oncomine TCR Beta short-read assay at the Johns Hopkins FTIC core. The QIAamp micro DNA kit was used to extract genomic DNA from the cultured CD4+ T cells. The Oncomine TCR Beta libraries from cultured CD4+ T cells were pooled using unique dual indexes and then sequenced on an Illumina iSeq 100. For the original study's pipeline: Non-productive sequences were filtered out, and CDR3s that did not start with C, did not end with F or W, or were shorter than 7 amino acids were discarded. The MANAFEST web application identified antigen-specific clonotypes by comparing peptide-stimulated wells against reference wells and other culture wells. To be called positive, a clone needed an FDR below 0.05, an odds ratio above 5, and a productive frequency above 0.1% in at least two of three replicate wells. A clonotype was classed as cross-reactive if the clonotype showed significant expansion both in SARS-CoV-2 spike wells and in at least one common cold coronavirus spike condition. Using R version 3.6.1, CDR3 homology was evaluated through Levenshtein distances (stringdist) along with unrooted phylogenetic trees (ape). TCRdb itself trimmed the public reads at Q25 with fastp, ran MiXCR and retained productive beta chains. Every CDR3 protein is listed once, alongside the most common genes and DNA of its rows. The V and J calls come from TCRdb's annotation, not from the publication. The sample data list some 10,000 distinct CDR3 sequences, and under 60% of these were observed just once. Jointly, the top ten make up 20% to 25% of the sample.

What the treatment or condition label conveys for this sample: roughly ten-day PBMC culture with coronavirus spike peptide pools or control peptides (ViraFEST assay). To expand antigen-specific T cells with peptide pools and then pick out the expanded clonotypes through TCR sequencing, the study relied on the ViraFEST assay. The convalescent patients' positive SARS-CoV-2 PCR tests were from March to December 2020, which was before the Alpha, Beta and Delta variants emerged in the United States. Each well held 2.1 million or so PBMCs cultured in IMDM containing approximately 5% human AB serum and approximately 9.4 IU/ml IL-2, with about 10 ug/ml peptide pools added. Half of the culture medium was replaced with fresh IL-2-containing medium on days 3 and 7. After 10 days of culture, CD4+ T cells were isolated by negative selection using the EasySep CD4+ T cell isolation kit. PBMCs were separated from whole blood using Ficoll-Paque Plus gradient centrifugation and then either used fresh or cryopreserved at -140C. Each culture condition was generally run in triplicate wells.

In regard to this clonotype: No antigen is known for it. Qualities for individual bases were not recorded, and no much larger clone is one base off.

V and J lose 2 bases and 1 base, and a span of 9 bases separates them. The cysteine opens and the phenylalanine closes a CDR3 of 14 amino acids. Here the CDR3 DNA is all that survives: 42 bases in frame from base 1. CDR1 and CDR2 were assigned from the germline V gene (reference sequence) as GTSNPN and SVGIG. Here the chain combines TRBV30 and TRBJ1-5, with no confidently assigned D gene. The receptor was derived from a human donor who had recovered from COVID-19. Sequencing was done on a sample of CD4+ T cells from blood, cultured in vitro. CDR3 protein: CAWSIVRSNQPQHF. The DNA is as follows: TGTGCCTGGAGTATTGTTCGGAGCAATCAGCCCCAGCATTTT. The variable domain in full, with residues beyond the CDR3 obtained from the reference TRBV30 and TRBJ1-5 genes, is SQTIHQWPATLVQPVGSPLSLECTVEGTSNPNLYWYRQAAGRGLQLLFYSVGIGQISSEVPQNLSASRPQDRQFILSSKKLLLSDSGFYLCAWSIVRSNQPQHFGDGTRLSIL.